This is a list of T cell receptor beta chains from one sample in a study of T-cell reconstitution after alpha-beta-depleted transplantation in children. Each CDR3 protein gets one entry after TCRdb re-called the PCR reads with MiXCR. The sample includes approximately 250,000 distinct CDR3 sequences, roughly 26% of them seen just once. This sample comprised PBMCs, obtained before TCRalphabeta/CD19-depleted stem cell transplant. The receptors here all came from a girl aged 2-10 years with Fanconi anemia, due to receive a stem cell transplant. The CDR3 runs from the conserved cysteine through the conserved F or W. The D gene is left open where the match is weak. Size is omitted from some rows. Given values are once, few, many or a class for expanded clones.

J gene | V gene | clone size | D gene | CDR3 DNA | CDR3 protein
TRBJ2-7 | TRBV28 | - | - | TGTGCCACCACCACGGCGACCTACGAGCAGTACTTC | CATTTATYEQYF
TRBJ2-2 | TRBV29-1 | few | - | TGCAGCGTTACCCTTAACAGGGTAAACACCGGGGAGCTGTTTTTT | CSVTLNRVNTGELFF
TRBJ2-1 | TRBV12-3/TRBV12-4 | many | TRBD2 | TGTGCCAGCAACCGGGAGGGAAAGTACAATGAGCAGTTCTTC | CASNREGKYNEQFF
TRBJ2-3 | TRBV7-2 | few | TRBD1 | TGTGCCAGCAGCCAGACAGGGGGCGCTCTGTATTTT | CASSQTGGALYF
TRBJ2-3 | TRBV5-1 | - | TRBD2 | TGCGCCAGCAGCGCCAGACTAGCGCGGACAGATACGCAGTATTTT | CASSARLARTDTQYF
TRBJ2-5 | TRBV18 | few | - | TGTGCCAGCTCACCACAGGGATTAAGTGAGACCCAGTACTTC | CASSPQGLSETQYF
TRBJ2-1 | TRBV18 | - | TRBD2 | TGTGCCAGCTCACAGGGACTAGCGGGGGACATAAGCTCCTACAATGAGCAGTTCTTC | CASSQGLAGDISSYNEQFF
TRBJ1-2 | TRBV20-1 | many | - | TGCAGTGCCGGTCGGGACAACTATGGCTACACCTTC | CSAGRDNYGYTF
TRBJ2-1 | TRBV5-1 | many | TRBD2 | TGCGCCAGCAGCTTGGCCTTTACGGGAGGGAACAATGAGCAGTTCTTC | CASSLAFTGGNNEQFF
TRBJ2-1 | TRBV29-1 | - | TRBD1 | TGCAGCGTTGTGGACAGGGGCAATGAGCAGTTCTTC | CSVVDRGNEQFF
TRBJ2-2 | TRBV15 | few | TRBD2 | TGTGCCGCTTCTCAGGGCCTAGCGGGAGGGCCGGACGGGGAGCTGTTTTTT | CAASQGLAGGPDGELFF
TRBJ2-4 | TRBV20-1 | many | - | TGCAGTGCTTTCAGACTGGATCTGGCCAAAAACATTCAGTACTTC | CSAFRLDLAKNIQYF
TRBJ2-7 | TRBV28 | few | - | TGTGCCAGCAGGTCGGGGACGCTCGAGCAGTACTTC | CASRSGTLEQYF
TRBJ2-7 | TRBV20-1 | - | TRBD1 | TGCAGTGCTGGACAGGTAGTGACCTACGAGCAGTACTTC | CSAGQVVTYEQYF
TRBJ2-7 | TRBV20-1 | few | TRBD2 | TGCAGTGCCGTCCTGACTAGCGGAGACCCCTACGAGCAGTACTTC | CSAVLTSGDPYEQYF
TRBJ1-2 | TRBV6-1 | - | - | TGTGCCAGCAGTGCCGGGACCCGAGGATCCTATGGCTACACCTTC | CASSAGTRGSYGYTF
TRBJ2-5 | TRBV4-1 | - | - | TGCGCCAGCAGCCAAGTTGTGGCAGTCCAAGAGACCCAGTACTTC | CASSQVVAVQETQYF
TRBJ1-2 | TRBV29-1 | many | TRBD1 | TGCAGCGCTGGACAGGGATCGAACTATGGCTACACCTTC | CSAGQGSNYGYTF
TRBJ2-7 | TRBV29-1 | many | - | TGCAGCGTTGGTCTTAGAGCCTACGAGCAGTACTTC | CSVGLRAYEQYF
TRBJ2-1 | TRBV9 | many | - | TGTGCCAGCAGCGTAGCGGGACAAAACTACAATGAGCAGTTCTTC | CASSVAGQNYNEQFF
TRBJ1-2 | TRBV20-1 | many | - | TGCAGTGCTAGACACCAGGCCAGGGATGGCTACACCTTC | CSARHQARDGYTF
TRBJ2-7 | TRBV7-9 | many | - | TGTGCCAGCAGCTTACGCTCAGGGATGGGAGTCTACGAGCAGTACTTC | CASSLRSGMGVYEQYF
TRBJ1-1 | TRBV7-3 | - | - | TGTGCCAGCAGCTTACACATGAACACTGAAGCTTTCTTT | CASSLHMNTEAFF
TRBJ2-1 | TRBV7-9 | many | TRBD1 | TGTGCCAGCAGCATGGGGGGACAGGGGTCCTTAGAGCAGTTCTTC | CASSMGGQGSLEQFF
TRBJ1-1 | TRBV9 | - | - | TGTGCCAGCAGCGTAGTCGATTCGGAAACTGAAGCTTTCTTT | CASSVVDSETEAFF
TRBJ2-3 | TRBV7-9 | - | TRBD2 | TGTGCCAGCAGCTCGGGACTAGCGGTGGCAGATACGCAGTATTTT | CASSSGLAVADTQYF
TRBJ2-1 | TRBV7-8 | many | TRBD2 | TGTGCCAGCACCTCCGCGGGGCGGGGGGTCAACAATGAGCAGTTCTTC | CASTSAGRGVNNEQFF
TRBJ2-7 | TRBV7-2 | many | TRBD2 | TGTGCCAGCAGCTTAGCCGTCTTAGCGGGGGATTACGAGCAGTACTTC | CASSLAVLAGDYEQYF
TRBJ1-1 | TRBV10-3 | many | TRBD1 | TGTGCCATCACCTCAGGACAGGGCGCTGAAGCTTTCTTT | CAITSGQGAEAFF
TRBJ2-5 | TRBV7-3 | few | - | TGTGCCAGCAGCTTCGGACAGGGAGGGCAGACCCAGTACTTC | CASSFGQGGQTQYF
TRBJ1-6 | TRBV7-6 | many | - | TGTGCCAGCCGTACAGCTAGAAATTCACCCCTCCACTTT | CASRTARNSPLHF
TRBJ2-7 | TRBV6-1 | many | TRBD1 | TGTGCCAGCAGGGAATACCGACAGGGAGCCTACGAGCAGTACTTC | CASREYRQGAYEQYF
TRBJ2-3 | TRBV6-1 | - | - | TGTGCCAGCAGATCAGGGGCAGGGCTGAGGACAGATACGCAGTATTTT | CASRSGAGLRTDTQYF
TRBJ2-5 | TRBV29-1 | many | - | TGCAGCGGCGTTCAAGAGACCCAGTACTTC | CSGVQETQYF
TRBJ1-1 | TRBV29-1 | once | - | TGCAGCGTTGAAAGGGACGGGGACACTGAAGCTTTCTTT | CSVERDGDTEAFF
TRBJ2-1 | TRBV20-1 | - | TRBD1 | TGCAGTTCCGACAGGGGTCTTGACAATGAGCAGTTCTTC | CSSDRGLDNEQFF
TRBJ2-7 | TRBV29-1 | - | - | TGCAGCGTTGAAAGTGGCGGTTCCTACGAGCAGTACTTC | CSVESGGSYEQYF
TRBJ2-1 | TRBV7-2 | - | - | TGTGCCAGCAGCGTACCTACCCTAGAGTTCTTC | CASSVPTLEFF
TRBJ2-7 | TRBV29-1 | many | - | TGCAGCGTTGCCCCAGGGATCTACGAGCAGTACTTC | CSVAPGIYEQYF
TRBJ2-7 | TRBV20-1 | many | - | TGCAGTGCCTTGCCAGGGGCCGGGGGCGAGCAGTACTTC | CSALPGAGGEQYF
TRBJ2-1 | TRBV4-1 | many | TRBD2 | TGCGCCAGCAGCCAAGAACAGGTAGCGGGGTTGTACAATGAGCAGTTCTTC | CASSQEQVAGLYNEQFF